The clone carrying this T cell receptor beta chain was counted a few times. The target antigen is unknown. The time point was: blood at routine non-recurrence follow-up after resection. No cell sorting; template was whole RNA from tumor, lung tissue or PBMC. These data are taken from a study of spatial heterogeneity in lung cancer. Study background: The study consistently detected more beta-chain than alpha-chain sequences. Across the raw uncorrected reads, a unique TCR and UMI combination was observed, on average, more than ten times. General observations from the study: Circulating ubiquitous expanded tumor TCRs were observed more frequently at resection than at follow-up.

Each CDR3 protein gets one entry after TCRdb re-called the 5' RACE reads with MiXCR. The data hold under 150,000 distinct CDR3 sequences, with 9.5% to 15% observed a single time. CDR3 size: 15 residues. Germline CDR1 SGHTA, CDR2 FQGTGA. V gave up 4 bases and J gave up 0 bases, with 12 bases separating them. The V and J genes are TRBV7-3 and TRBJ1-1; no clear D. This specimen was PBMCs, taken at follow-up. This TCR was sampled from a male donor with early-stage non-small cell lung cancer. The CDR3 sequence: CASSSEDGLNTEAFF. In DNA form, the CDR3 reads TGTGCCAGCAGCTCAGAAGACGGATTGAACACTGAAGCTTTCTTT.